Sequencing of this TCR delta chain was carried out in a study of Vδ1+ human thymocytes. Study observations and caveats: Thymic delta-chain repertoires held approximately 19% Vdelta2 sequences and few Vdelta3, despite high sort purity. Thymic TRG and TRD repertoires appeared highly polyclonal, with Gaussian CDR3 length distributions.

This clone showed up just a few times. Antigen: not known. The template was reverse-transcribed extracted RNA. The CDR3 regions were amplified by multiplex PCR from V-gene primers to a constant-region primer. TCRdb re-processed the multiplex PCR reads via CATT. The data show around 56,000 delta-chain clones, with over 12% seen just once and about 0.4% held by the top ten. This CDR3 has 21 amino acids. Losses at the gene ends were 4 bases for V and 0 bases for J; bases not matched to a gene: 19. Germline V gives CDR1 TSWWSYY, CDR2 QGS. The sequencing input was Vdelta1+ gamma-delta thymocytes from the thymus. The subset was: FACS-sorted CD3+ TCRalphabeta- TCRVdelta1+ TCRVdelta2- thymocytes. This sequence joins TRDV1 and TRDJ1, with 11 nucleotides matching TRDD3. This receptor was identified in a girl under two years old who had congenital heart surgery. The CDR3 bases are TGTGCTCTTGGGGCCCTTTGGAGGCGTACTGGGGGATATCCCTACACCGATAAACTCATCTTT. This sequence encodes CALGALWRRTGGYPYTDKLIF.